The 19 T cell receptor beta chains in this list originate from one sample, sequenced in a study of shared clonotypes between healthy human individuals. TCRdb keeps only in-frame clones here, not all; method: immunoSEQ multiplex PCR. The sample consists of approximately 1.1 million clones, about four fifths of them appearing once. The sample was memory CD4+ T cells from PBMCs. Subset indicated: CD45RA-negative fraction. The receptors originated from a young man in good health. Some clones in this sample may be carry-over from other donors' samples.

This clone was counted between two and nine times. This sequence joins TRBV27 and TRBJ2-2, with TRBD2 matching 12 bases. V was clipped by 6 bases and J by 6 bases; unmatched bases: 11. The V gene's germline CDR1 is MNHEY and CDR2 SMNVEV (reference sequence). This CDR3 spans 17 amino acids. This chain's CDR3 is CASSSGPTSGRPGELFF. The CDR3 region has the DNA TGTGCCAGCAGCTCCGGCCCGACTAGCGGGAGACCCGGGGAGCTGTTTTTT.

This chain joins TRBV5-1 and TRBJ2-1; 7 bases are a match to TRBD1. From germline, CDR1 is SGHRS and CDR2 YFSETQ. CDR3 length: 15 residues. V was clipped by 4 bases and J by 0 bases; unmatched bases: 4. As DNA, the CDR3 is TGCGCCAGCAGCATGGGGACAGTCTCCTACAATGAGCAGTTCTTC. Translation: CASSMGTVSYNEQFF.

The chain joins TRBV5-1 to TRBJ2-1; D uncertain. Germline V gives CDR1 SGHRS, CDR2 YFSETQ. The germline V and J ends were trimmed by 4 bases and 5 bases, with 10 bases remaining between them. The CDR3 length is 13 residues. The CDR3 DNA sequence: TGCGCCAGCAGCCCCACCCCAGACAATGAGCAGTTCTTC. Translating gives CASSPTPDNEQFF.

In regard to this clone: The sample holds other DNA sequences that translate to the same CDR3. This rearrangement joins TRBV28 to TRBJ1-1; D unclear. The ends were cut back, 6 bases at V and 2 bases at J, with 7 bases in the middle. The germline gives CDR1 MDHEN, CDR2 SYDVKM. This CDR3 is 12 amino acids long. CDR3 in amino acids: CASRLTNTEAFF. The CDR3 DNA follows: TGTGCCAGCAGGTTGACTAACACTGAAGCTTTCTTT.

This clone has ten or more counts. Here the CDR3 DNA reads TGTGCCAGCTTGGGTCAGTTGGACACTGAAGCTTTCTTT. This translates into CASLGQLDTEAFF. This chain connects TRBV28 to TRBJ1-1; no firm D call. CDR3 length: 13 residues. CDR1 and CDR2 (germline): MDHEN, SYDVKM. Deletions cut 8 bases from V and 3 bases from J, with 13 bases between.

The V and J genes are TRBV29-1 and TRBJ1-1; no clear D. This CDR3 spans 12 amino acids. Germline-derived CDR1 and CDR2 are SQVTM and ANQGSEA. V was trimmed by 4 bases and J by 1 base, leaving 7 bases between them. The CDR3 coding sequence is TGCAGCGTTGTTAGGCAGAACACTGAAGCTTTCTTT. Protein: CSVVRQNTEAFF.

CDR3 protein: CASSQGDRALYEQYF. CDR3 coding DNA: TGTGCCAGTAGTCAGGGGGACCGAGCCCTCTACGAGCAGTACTTC. The V call is TRBV19, the J call TRBJ2-7; TRBD1 agrees at 7 bases. The germline gives CDR1 LNHDA, CDR2 SQIVND (reference sequence). V lost 5 bases, J lost 3 bases, and 10 bases stayed unmatched. This CDR3 is 15 amino acids long. The full variable domain, in which reference TRBV19 and TRBJ2-7 provide the parts outside the CDR3, is DGGITQSPKYLFRKEGQNVTLSCEQNLNHDAMYWYRQDPGQGLRLIYYSQIVNDFQKGDIAEGYSVSREKKESFPLTVTSAQKNPTAFYLCASSQGDRALYEQYFGPGTRLTVT.

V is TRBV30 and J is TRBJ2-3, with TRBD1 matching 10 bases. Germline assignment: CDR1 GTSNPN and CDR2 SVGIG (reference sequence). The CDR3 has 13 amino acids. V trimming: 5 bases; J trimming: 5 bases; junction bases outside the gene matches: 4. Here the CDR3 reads CAWDRGPLDTQYF. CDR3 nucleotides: TGTGCCTGGGACAGGGGGCCGCTAGATACGCAGTATTTT.

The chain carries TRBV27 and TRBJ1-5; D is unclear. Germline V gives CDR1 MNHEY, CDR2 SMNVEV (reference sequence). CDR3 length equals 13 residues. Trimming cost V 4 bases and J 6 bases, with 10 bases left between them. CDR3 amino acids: CASSSVVFQPQHF. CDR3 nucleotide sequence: TGTGCCAGCAGTTCTGTCGTGTTTCAGCCCCAGCATTTT.

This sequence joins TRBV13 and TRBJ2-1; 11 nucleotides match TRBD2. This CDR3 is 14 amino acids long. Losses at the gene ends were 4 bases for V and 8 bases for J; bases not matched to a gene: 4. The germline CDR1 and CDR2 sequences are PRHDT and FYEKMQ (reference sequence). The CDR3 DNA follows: TGTGCCAGCAGCTCCCTAGCGGGGGGCGATGAGCAGTTCTTC. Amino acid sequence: CASSSLAGGDEQFF.

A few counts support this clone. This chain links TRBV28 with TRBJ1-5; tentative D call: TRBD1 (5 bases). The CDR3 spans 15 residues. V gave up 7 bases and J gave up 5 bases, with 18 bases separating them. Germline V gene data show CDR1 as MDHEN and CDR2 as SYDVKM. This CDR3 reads CASTLSSRGHQPQHF. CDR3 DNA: TGTGCCAGCACCCTATCCAGCCGGGGCCATCAGCCCCAGCATTTT. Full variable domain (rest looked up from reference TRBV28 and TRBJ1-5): DVKVTQSSRYLVKRTGEKVFLECVQDMDHENMFWYRQDPGLGLRLIYFSYDVKMKEKGDIPEGYSVSREKKERFSLILESASTNQTSMYLCASTLSSRGHQPQHFGDGTRLSIL.

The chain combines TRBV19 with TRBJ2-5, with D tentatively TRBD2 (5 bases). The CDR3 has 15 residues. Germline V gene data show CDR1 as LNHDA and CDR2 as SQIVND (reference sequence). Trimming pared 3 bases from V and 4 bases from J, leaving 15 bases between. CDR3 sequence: CASSIGLNWGETQYF. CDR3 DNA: TGTGCCAGTAGTATCGGACTCAACTGGGGAGAGACCCAGTACTTC.

CDR3 nucleotide sequence: TGCGCCAGCAGCCAAGTTCCCGCCGGGACTAGCGGCGACTACGAGCAGTACTTC. Its translation is CASSQVPAGTSGDYEQYF. The genes are TRBV4-3 and TRBJ2-7, with 11 bases aligning to TRBD2. The CDR3 has 18 amino acids. J lost 3 bases, V lost 1 base, and 11 bases had no gene match. Germline assignment: CDR1 LGHNA and CDR2 YSLEER.

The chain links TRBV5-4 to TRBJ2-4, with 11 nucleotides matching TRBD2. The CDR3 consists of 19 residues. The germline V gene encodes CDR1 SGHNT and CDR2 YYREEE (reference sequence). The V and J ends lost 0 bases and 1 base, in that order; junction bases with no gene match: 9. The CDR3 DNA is TGTGCCAGCAGCTTGGGACTAGCGGGACGCTTCGGGGCCAAAAACATTCAGTACTTC. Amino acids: CASSLGLAGRFGAKNIQYF.

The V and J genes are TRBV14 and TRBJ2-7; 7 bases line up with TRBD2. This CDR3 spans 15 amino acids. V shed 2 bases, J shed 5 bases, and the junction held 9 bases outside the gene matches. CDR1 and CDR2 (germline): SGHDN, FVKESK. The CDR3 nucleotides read TGTGCCAGCAGCCAAAGGGAGGGAGGGAGGAACGAGCAGTACTTC. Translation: CASSQREGGRNEQYF.

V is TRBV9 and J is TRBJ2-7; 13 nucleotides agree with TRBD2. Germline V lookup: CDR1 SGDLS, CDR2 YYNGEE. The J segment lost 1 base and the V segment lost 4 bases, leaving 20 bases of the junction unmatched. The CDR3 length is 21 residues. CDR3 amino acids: CASSNRPDRLAGGRPSYEQYF. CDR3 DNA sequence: TGTGCCAGCAGCAATCGACCGGATCGACTAGCGGGAGGCCGCCCTTCCTACGAGCAGTACTTC.

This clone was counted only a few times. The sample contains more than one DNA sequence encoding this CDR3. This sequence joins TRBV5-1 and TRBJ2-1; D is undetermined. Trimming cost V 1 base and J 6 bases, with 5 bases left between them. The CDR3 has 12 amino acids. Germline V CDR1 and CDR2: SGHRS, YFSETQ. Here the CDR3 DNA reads TGCGCCAGCAGCTTGCTCGTCAATGAGCAGTTCTTC. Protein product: CASSLLVNEQFF.

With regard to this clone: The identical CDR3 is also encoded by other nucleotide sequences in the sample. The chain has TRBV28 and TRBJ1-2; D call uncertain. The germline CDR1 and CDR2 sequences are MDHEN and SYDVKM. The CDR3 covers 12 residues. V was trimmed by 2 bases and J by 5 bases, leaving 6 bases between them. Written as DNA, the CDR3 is TGTGCCAGCAGTTTAGGAACGTATGGCTACACCTTC. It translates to CASSLGTYGYTF.

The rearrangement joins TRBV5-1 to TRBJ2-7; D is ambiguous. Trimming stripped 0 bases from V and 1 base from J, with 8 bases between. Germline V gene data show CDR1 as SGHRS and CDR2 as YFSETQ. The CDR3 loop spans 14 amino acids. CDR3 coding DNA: TGCGCCAGCAGCTTGGGAGTCAGTTCCTACGAGCAGTACTTC. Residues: CASSLGVSSYEQYF.